The present TCR beta chain was sequenced within a study of regulatory T cells in long-lasting Graves disease. CDR3 size: 12 residues. Trimming stripped 4 bases from V and 5 bases from J, with 7 bases between. The V gene's germline CDR1 is KGHSH and CDR2 LQKENI. For TCR beta, libraries came from iRepertoire HTBI primers and Arm-PCR of CDR3 regions. TCRdb reanalysed the multiplex PCR reads using MiXCR and keeps one entry per CDR3 protein. Of approximately 270,000 distinct CDR3 sequences in the sample, about 17% were seen once. Notes on this clonotype: Since the CDR3 does not end with the conserved phenylalanine or tryptophan, this likely comes from a read error.

Time point meaning: newly diagnosed GD, antithyroid drugs for less than 3 months. Construction of the TCR library relied on RNA isolated from PBMCs. This sample was also put to use in a study of T cells in Graves' hyperthyroidism and ophthalmopathy. That report notes: For ophthalmopathy, model prediction preceded onset by a median about 6.4 months.

Source: peripheral blood mononuclear cells (PBMCs), taken at new diagnosis, from a patient treated with antithyroid drugs. This chain uses TRBV18 with TRBJ2-3; D call uncertain. This sequence was found in a woman between 25 and 40 years old with Graves disease. The CDR3 nucleotides read TGTGCCAGCTCACTTCCGGGAGATACGCAGTATGTT. This translates into CASSLPGDTQYV.